Listed below are T cell receptor beta chains from one sample, sequenced in a study of blood T cell repertoires in COVID-19. Produced via immunoSEQ multiplex PCR; TCRdb's table is partial and in-frame only. The repertoire has about 150,000 clones, 75% to 80% of them found once; the top ten carry roughly 1.5%. Material for sequencing was peripheral blood. These receptor sequences come from a man older than 75 with acute or convalescent COVID-19. Both conserved end residues are part of each CDR3. Each record gives: D gene, V gene, J gene, clone size, CDR3 protein, CDR3 DNA. D genes are given only for firm matches. The size field is filled for only some rows; it gives once, few, many or a size class.

>TRBD1|TRBV9|TRBJ1-4|-
CASSVTGGASEKLFF
TGTGCCAGCAGCGTGACAGGGGGCGCAAGTGAAAAACTGTTTTTT
>-|TRBV11-3|TRBJ2-5|-
CASSLQGGRMVTQYF
TGTGCCAGCAGCTTACAGGGGGGCAGGATGGTGACCCAGTACTTC
>TRBD2|TRBV2|TRBJ2-5|-
CASSRGLPRETQYF
TGTGCCAGCAGTAGGGGACTACCTAGGGAGACCCAGTACTTC
>-|TRBV6-5|TRBJ2-7|-
CASSLVLRHEQYF
TGTGCCAGCAGCCTAGTCTTGCGCCACGAGCAGTACTTC
>TRBD2|TRBV16|TRBJ2-1|-
CASSQSFLAGSGEQFF
TGTGCCAGCAGCCAATCTTTTCTAGCGGGGAGTGGTGAGCAGTTCTTC
>TRBD1|TRBV5-5|TRBJ2-6|-
CASSQGQGSGANVLTF
TGTGCCAGCAGCCAGGGACAGGGCTCTGGGGCCAACGTCCTGACTTTC
>TRBD1|TRBV28|TRBJ2-1|-
CASSLTDRGSNEQFF
TGTGCCAGCAGTTTAACGGACAGGGGGTCTAATGAGCAGTTCTTC
>-|TRBV24-1|TRBJ2-2|few
CATSDFVQGTNTGELFF
TGTGCCACCAGTGATTTCGTCCAGGGGACGAACACCGGGGAGCTGTTTTTT
>-|TRBV6-2/TRBV6-3|TRBJ2-2|-
CASSPPPPSNTGELFF
TGTGCCAGCAGTCCCCCCCCACCTAGTAACACCGGGGAGCTGTTTTTT
>TRBD2|TRBV3-1/TRBV3-2|TRBJ2-3|-
CASSRGLAGAQGSTQYF
TGTGCCAGCAGCCGTGGACTAGCGGGGGCCCAAGGGAGTACGCAGTATTTT
>-|TRBV5-1|TRBJ1-2|-
CASSFTAGSNYGYTF
TGCGCCAGCAGCTTTACCGCGGGCTCTAACTATGGCTACACCTTC
>-|TRBV2|TRBJ2-5|few
CASRANQETQYF
TGTGCCAGTCGCGCGAACCAAGAGACCCAGTACTTC
>-|TRBV9|TRBJ1-3|-
CASSVVSSGNTIYF
TGTGCCAGCAGCGTGGTCAGCTCTGGAAACACCATATATTTT
>-|TRBV2|TRBJ2-1|-
CATLLWGVNEQFF
TGTGCCACCCTCCTTTGGGGGGTGAATGAGCAGTTCTTC
>-|TRBV27|TRBJ2-2|-
CASSFRGTGELFF
TGTGCCAGCAGTTTCAGGGGCACCGGGGAGCTGTTTTTT
>-|TRBV28|TRBJ1-5|-
CASSLNIGAQPQHF
TGTGCCAGCAGTTTAAACATTGGGGCTCAGCCCCAGCATTTT
>-|TRBV19|TRBJ2-7|-
CASSISGRQDYEQYF
TGTGCCAGTAGTATTTCAGGCAGGCAGGACTACGAGCAGTACTTC
>TRBD1|TRBV24-1|TRBJ1-1|-
CATSDSGTGALNTEAFF
TGTGCCACCAGTGATTCCGGGACAGGGGCCCTGAACACTGAAGCTTTCTTT
>TRBD1|TRBV5-6|TRBJ2-3|-
CASAGTGSTDTQYF
TGTGCCAGCGCCGGGACAGGGAGCACAGATACGCAGTATTTT
>-|TRBV15|TRBJ2-5|-
CATTTGSWETQYF
TGTGCCACCACCACAGGGTCGTGGGAGACCCAGTACTTC
>-|TRBV7-8|TRBJ2-7|-
CASFPRGATYEQYF
TGTGCCAGTTTCCCTCGGGGGGCTACCTACGAGCAGTACTTC
>TRBD1|TRBV19|TRBJ1-5|-
CASSRQGTGLSNQPQHF
TGTGCCAGTAGTAGACAAGGGACAGGGTTATCCAATCAGCCCCAGCATTTT
>TRBD2|TRBV3-1/TRBV3-2|TRBJ2-7|few
CASSHRLAASYEQYF
TGTGCCAGCAGCCACAGACTAGCGGCCTCCTACGAGCAGTACTTC
>TRBD2|TRBV7-3|TRBJ2-5|-
CASSPSGGEKETQYF
TGTGCCAGCAGCCCCAGCGGGGGGGAGAAAGAGACCCAGTACTTC
>TRBD1|TRBV6-5|TRBJ1-2|-
CASSYSQGARGYGYTF
TGTGCCAGCAGTTACTCCCAGGGGGCCCGCGGCTATGGCTACACCTTC
>TRBD2|TRBV10-2|TRBJ2-5|-
CASSPRTSGGGETQYF
TGCGCCAGCAGTCCTCGGACTAGCGGGGGGGGTGAGACCCAGTACTTC
>-|TRBV6-2/TRBV6-3|TRBJ2-7|-
CASSYSTADRYHSYEQYF
TGTGCCAGCAGTTACTCGACAGCCGACAGGTACCACTCCTACGAGCAGTACTTC
>-|TRBV28|TRBJ2-1|-
CASSFPRGATYNEQFF
TGTGCCAGCAGTTTCCCCCGCGGAGCAACCTACAATGAGCAGTTCTTC
>-|TRBV23-1|TRBJ2-6|-
CASNSKSLLTTGANVLTF
TGCGCCAGCAACTCAAAGTCCCTCCTAACGACTGGGGCCAACGTCCTGACTTTC
>TRBD2|TRBV5-4|TRBJ2-3|-
CASSLRGDTDTQYF
TGTGCCAGCAGCCTGCGGGGGGACACAGATACGCAGTATTTT
>TRBD2|TRBV18|TRBJ2-5|-
CASSPVAGVVETQYF
TGTGCCAGCTCACCCGTAGCGGGGGTTGTGGAGACCCAGTACTTC
>TRBD2|TRBV18|TRBJ2-1|few
CASSPRALAGGNEQFF
TGTGCCAGCTCACCACGCGCACTAGCGGGGGGGAATGAGCAGTTCTTC
>-|TRBV20-1|TRBJ1-1|-
CSALDGSAFF
TGCAGTGCTCTCGACGGGTCGGCTTTCTTT
>-|TRBV28|TRBJ2-5|-
CATIQETQYF
TGTGCCACAATCCAAGAGACCCAGTACTTC
>-|TRBV7-8|TRBJ1-5|-
CASSSEIRGLYQPQHF
TGTGCCAGCAGCTCGGAGATTCGGGGGTTATATCAGCCCCAGCATTTT
>-|TRBV28|TRBJ2-5|-
CASSFRVGGAEETQYF
TGTGCCAGCAGTTTTCGGGTGGGGGGGGCCGAAGAGACCCAGTACTTC
>-|TRBV2|TRBJ2-3|-
CASILGSTDTQYF
-
>TRBD1|TRBV11-2|TRBJ1-4|-
CASSWGQPTGGEKLFF
TGTGCCAGCAGCTGGGGACAGCCGACAGGCGGGGAAAAACTGTTTTTT
>-|TRBV2|TRBJ1-4|-
CASRGGEKLFF
TGTGCCAGCAGGGGAGGGGAAAAACTGTTTTTT
>TRBD2|TRBV2|TRBJ2-5|few
CASSEGLAGGTETQYF
TGTGCCAGCAGTGAGGGACTAGCGGGGGGGACCGAGACCCAGTACTTC
>-|TRBV7-2|TRBJ2-5|-
CASSLVTGVETQYF
TGTGCCAGCAGCTTAGTGACGGGGGTCGAGACCCAGTACTTC
>-|TRBV3-1/TRBV3-2|TRBJ1-6|-
CASSQVDGGNSPLHF
TGTGCCAGCAGCCAAGTAGATGGGGGCAATTCACCCCTCCACTTT
>TRBD2|TRBV6-5|TRBJ2-3|-
CASSLGTSESDTQYF
TGTGCCAGCAGTTTGGGGACTAGTGAGTCAGATACGCAGTATTTT
>-|TRBV5-1|TRBJ1-3|-
CASSQFSGNTIYF
TGCGCCAGCAGCCAATTCTCTGGAAACACCATATATTTT
>TRBD1|TRBV7-3|TRBJ2-3|-
CASSPGQGIADTQYF
TGTGCCAGCAGCCCCGGACAGGGGATAGCAGATACGCAGTATTTT
>TRBD1|TRBV6-6|TRBJ1-5|few
CASSYGQGNQPQHF
TGTGCCAGCAGTTACGGACAGGGAAATCAGCCCCAGCATTTT
>TRBD1|TRBV2|TRBJ1-2|-
CASQGQGLLYGYTF
TGTGCCAGCCAGGGACAGGGACTACTCTATGGCTACACCTTC
>TRBD1|TRBV19|TRBJ1-1|once
CASSPSKQGVGAFF
TGTGCCAGTAGTCCCTCTAAACAGGGGGTAGGAGCTTTCTTT
>-|TRBV11-2|TRBJ2-1|-
CASSLAVVSYNEQFF
TGTGCCAGCAGCTTAGCGGTGGTTTCCTACAATGAGCAGTTCTTC
>-|TRBV5-6|TRBJ2-3|few
CASSLLAGARTDTQYF
TGTGCCAGCAGCCTCCTGGCGGGGGCCCGCACAGATACGCAGTATTTT
>-|TRBV19|TRBJ1-6|few
CASTPDGGYRSYNSPLHF
TGTGCCAGTACCCCGGACGGGGGGTACCGCTCCTATAATTCACCCCTCCACTTT
>TRBD1|TRBV5-4|TRBJ1-1|few
CASSMPRGHEAFF
TGTGCCAGCAGCATGCCGAGGGGGCATGAAGCTTTCTTT
>TRBD1|TRBV7-6|TRBJ2-7|-
CASSLRQGYYEQYF
TGTGCCAGCAGCTTAAGACAGGGGTACTACGAGCAGTACTTC
>-|TRBV19|TRBJ2-1|-
CASSTSGYNEQFF
TGTGCCAGTAGTACCTCCGGTTACAATGAGCAGTTCTTC
>TRBD1|TRBV19|TRBJ2-7|-
CASSTSGQGPYEQYF
TGTGCCAGTAGTACCTCAGGACAGGGGCCCTACGAGCAGTACTTC